A selection of T cell receptor beta chains follows, all from one sample in a study of beta chain features in type 1 diabetes. Libraries were prepared by immunoSEQ multiplex PCR; TCRdb keeps only in-frame clonotypes and omits some of them. The table has some 150,000 clones, 48% seen once; the top ten hold 0.35% to 0.45%. The sample was Tregs from blood. These receptors came from a man between 18 and 35 years old in good health. CDR3s include the opening cysteine and the closing phenylalanine or tryptophan.

v_call	cdr3_length	j_call	cdr3_aa
TRBV5-6	14	TRBJ1-6	CASSVTGYNSPLHF
TRBV7-9	12	TRBJ1-2	CASSFSLGGYTF
TRBV19	15	TRBJ1-1	CASSIGFRRNTEAFF
TRBV27	16	TRBJ2-1	CASSLSVGASYNEQFF
TRBV5-1	15	TRBJ2-3	CASSLWRGGTDTQYF
TRBV18	16	TRBJ2-7	CASSRHPGQESYEQYF
TRBV11-2	19	TRBJ2-1	CASSLRFLGTDSSYNEQFF
TRBV28	16	TRBJ1-5	CASSARQGFRVGPQHF
TRBV5-1	13	TRBJ1-1	CASSLAGATEAFF
TRBV7-8	12	TRBJ1-5	CASRTGYQPQHF